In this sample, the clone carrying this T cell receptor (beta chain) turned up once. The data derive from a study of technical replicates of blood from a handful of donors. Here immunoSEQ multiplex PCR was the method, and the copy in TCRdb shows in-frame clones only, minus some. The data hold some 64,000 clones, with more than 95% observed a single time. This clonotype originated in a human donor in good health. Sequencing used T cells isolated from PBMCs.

The DNA for the CDR3 is TGTGCTAGTGGTTTGCTAGGAAGTTACGAAGCTTTCTTT. Translating gives CASGLLGSYEAFF. The rearrangement uses TRBV12-5 and TRBJ1-1; D not resolved. The germline V and J ends were trimmed by 2 bases and 8 bases, with 12 bases remaining between them. Germline CDR1 and CDR2: LGHNT and FRNRAP. The CDR3 extends over 13 amino acids.